This record looks at one T cell receptor beta chain sequence and its context. The antigen is not known. CDR1 ENHRY and CDR2 SYGVKD come from the germline V gene. This CDR3 spans 15 amino acids. V lost 3 bases and J 1 base, leaving 12 bases between the germline ends. The CD4+ fraction was divided into a CD45RA+ naive subset and a CD45RA-negative memory subset. Profiling relied on immunoSEQ multiplex PCR, and the TCRdb table lists in-frame clones only, not all of them. The repertoire holds about 530,000 clones, with almost 97% as singletons. This sample was included in a study of shared clonotypes between healthy human individuals. The wider study: Used for every donor were three CD4 naive, three CD4 memory, two CD8 naive and one CD8 memory plate. Study results and caveats: Naive subsets typically showed greater estimated richness than memory subsets. The donor pool, a small one, limited the genetic and exposure-history diversity represented.

Sequenced material: naive CD4+ T cells sorted from blood. Subset specified: CD45RA+ positively selected. This chain links TRBV10-3 with TRBJ1-1, with D maybe TRBD1 (5 bases). The TCR sequence derives from a woman aged 30 to 39 in good health. CDR3 DNA sequence: TGTGCCATCAGTGAAACTGGACACCCGAACACTGAAGCTTTCTTT. Translated: CAISETGHPNTEAFF.